What follows is one T cell receptor beta chain and its context. No antigen is known for it. The sample comes from a study of vaccination and CD4 T cells after COVID-19. Study summary: It was a median around 100 days after diagnosis, with a range of 35 to 161, that post-COVID samples were drawn.

The trim removed 7 bases at V and 1 base at J, leaving 7 bases unmatched. The CDR3 extends over 14 amino acids. Germline V gives CDR1 SQVTM, CDR2 ANQGSEA. The sample's treatment: approximately 10-day PBMC culture with coronavirus spike peptide pools or control peptides (ViraFEST assay). Antigen-specific T cell expansion with peptide pools preceded TCR sequencing in the ViraFEST approach. Dates of PCR positivity, March to December 2020, preceded the US Alpha, Beta and Delta variants. Sequencing of cultured CD4+ T cell DNA used the Oncomine TCR Beta short-read assay. Genomic DNA from cultured CD4+ T cells was extracted. TCRdb recomputed calls from the PCR reads with MiXCR, one row per CDR3 protein. The table records about 16,000 distinct CDR3 sequences, about 55% of them present only once.

The sequence was obtained from a human donor who had recovered from COVID-19. The sample was CD4+ T cells from blood, cultured in vitro. V is TRBV29-1 and J is TRBJ1-5, with 7 bases fitting TRBD1. The chain's CDR3 is CSAAQGQSNQPQHF. In nucleotides, the CDR3 is TGCAGCGCTGCACAGGGACAGAGCAATCAGCCCCAGCATTTT.